Below, 10 T cell receptor beta chains from the same sample are listed, as sequenced in a study of blood T cell repertoires in COVID-19. Sequenced by immunoSEQ multiplex PCR; TCRdb stores in-frame clones only, minus some. The sample has around 100,000 clones, about 89% seen once. Specimen: peripheral blood. These receptors all come from a man in his fifties with acute or convalescent COVID-19.

J is TRBJ2-5 and V is TRBV12-3 or TRBV12-4; D is undetermined. The CDR3 is 13 amino acids. Trimming removed 3 bases from V and 5 bases from J, with 10 bases in between. The chain's CDR3 is CASSLSPRETQYF. CDR3 bases: TGTGCCAGCAGTTTGTCCCCGCGGGAGACCCAGTACTTC.

The V and J genes are TRBV29-1 and TRBJ1-1, with D maybe TRBD1 (5 bases). This CDR3 is 13 amino acids long. The V end lost 4 bases, the J end lost 3 bases, and 12 bases lay between the germline ends. Germline V CDR1 and CDR2: SQVTM, ANQGSEA. The CDR3 bases are TGCAGCGTTGCAACACGGGGGTACACTGAAGCTTTCTTT. It encodes CSVATRGYTEAFF.

DNA for the CDR3: TGTGCCAGCAGTGAACGGACAGGGGCTGGCACAGATACGCAGTATTTT. This codes for CASSERTGAGTDTQYF. The chain uses TRBV2 and TRBJ2-3; TRBD1 matches at 9 bases. CDR1 and CDR2 (germline): SNHLY, FYNNEI. The CDR3 consists of 16 residues. The trim removed 2 bases at V and 1 base at J, leaving 4 bases unmatched.

CDR3 loop: CASSPGDTFQETQYF. The CDR3 nucleotides are TGTGCCAGCAGCCCAGGGGACACGTTCCAAGAGACCCAGTACTTC. The chain has TRBV7-7 and TRBJ2-5, with a tentative D call TRBD1 (6 bases). Germline loops: CDR1 SSHAT, CDR2 FNYEAQ (reference sequence). This CDR3 is 15 amino acids long. The V end lost 5 bases, the J end lost 1 base, and 14 bases lay between the germline ends.

This clone is a singleton in its sample. The rearrangement uses TRBV30 and TRBJ1-1, with D unresolved. Trimming took off 0 bases at V and 3 bases at J, with 11 bases between the two ends. Germline V CDR1 and CDR2: GTSNPN, SVGIG (reference sequence). The CDR3 extends over 14 amino acids. The CDR3 loop reads CAWSVLFGYTEAFF. The CDR3 region has the DNA TGTGCCTGGAGTGTACTATTCGGGTACACTGAAGCTTTCTTT.

The V gene is TRBV27, the J gene TRBJ2-3; 9 nucleotides line up with TRBD2. The CDR3 is made up of 14 amino acids. CDR1 is MNHEY, CDR2 SMNVEV, per germline (reference sequence). The V and J ends lost 6 bases and 5 bases, in that order; junction bases with no gene match: 6. This CDR3 is CASSRLAGLDTQYF. The CDR3 bases are TGTGCCAGCAGCCGCCTAGCGGGATTAGATACGCAGTATTTT.

The chain links TRBV3-1 (or the pseudogene TRBV3-2) to TRBJ2-2, with 12 bases lining up with TRBD2. V dropped 3 bases and J dropped 6; count of bases not matched to a gene: 8. Looked up from germline, CDR1 is LGHDT and CDR2 is YNNKEL (reference sequence). The CDR3 is 17 residues long. CDR3 region: CASSHLTSGRNSGELFF. The CDR3 DNA reads TGTGCCAGCAGCCATCTGACTAGCGGGAGAAATTCCGGGGAGCTGTTTTTT.

The chain couples TRBV5-1 to TRBJ1-3; D is unresolved. Germline V CDR1 and CDR2: SGHRS, YFSETQ. Trimming removed 0 bases at V and 0 bases at J, with 10 bases between. The CDR3 length is 16 residues. The CDR3 sequence: CASSLEVGGSGNTIYF. The CDR3 DNA follows: TGCGCCAGCAGCTTGGAGGTCGGAGGCTCTGGAAACACCATATATTTT.

The chain has TRBV9 and TRBJ2-3; D is perhaps TRBD2 (6 bases). The CDR3 is 15 residues long. V lost 0 bases and J 5 bases, leaving 13 bases between the germline ends. Germline V lookup: CDR1 SGDLS, CDR2 YYNGEE. In DNA form, the CDR3 reads TGTGCCAGCAGCGTAGTCGGGGGAGGAAAAGATACGCAGTATTTT. This sequence encodes CASSVVGGGKDTQYF.

The V and J genes are TRBV5-1 and TRBJ2-1; 7 bases align to TRBD2. V lost 3 bases, J lost 0 bases, and 3 bases stayed unmatched. The CDR3 spans 15 residues. Germline V gives CDR1 SGHRS, CDR2 YFSETQ. The CDR3 coding sequence is TGCGCCAGCAGCTACCTAGCGGACTCCTACAATGAGCAGTTCTTC. Amino acids: CASSYLADSYNEQFF.